Listed below are T cell receptor beta chains from one sample, sequenced in a study of early T cells in non-severe SARS-CoV-2 infection. From the 5' RACE reads, TCRdb called clonotypes with MiXCR, one entry per CDR3 protein. The profile shows about 27,000 distinct CDR3 sequences, 5% to 6.5% of them singletons. The sample comprised whole blood. These receptors all stem from an adult who was a healthcare worker with PCR-confirmed SARS-CoV-2 infection or an uninfected control (not recorded which). The CDR3 runs from the conserved cysteine through the conserved F or W. Fields, in order: D gene, V gene, clone size, J gene, CDR3 protein, CDR3 DNA. The D gene is left open where the match is weak. The listing skips clone size in some rows; elsewhere it reads once, few, many or a size class.

.	TRBV30	.	TRBJ2-1	CAWSVLLGRRSYNEQFF	TGTGCCTGGAGTGTACTCTTGGGGCGAAGGTCCTACAATGAGCAGTTCTTC
.	TRBV5-1	many	TRBJ2-2	CASSLVANTGELFF	TGCGCCAGCAGCTTAGTTGCGAACACCGGGGAGCTGTTTTTT
.	TRBV14	many	TRBJ1-1	CASSQVGPLRMAFF	TGTGCCAGCAGCCAAGTGGGTCCCTTAAGGATGGCTTTCTTT
.	TRBV14	many	TRBJ1-1	CASRARADSRNTEAFF	TGTGCCAGCAGGGCACGCGCGGACAGCAGGAACACTGAAGCTTTCTTT
.	TRBV28	.	TRBJ1-4	CASSLFLTATNEKLFF	TGTGCCAGCAGTTTATTCCTGACAGCAACTAATGAAAAACTGTTTTTT
.	TRBV29-1	few	TRBJ1-1	CSVEGRLNTEAFF	TGCAGCGTTGAAGGGCGGCTGAACACTGAAGCTTTCTTT
.	TRBV11-2	many	TRBJ2-1	CASSHVKESSYNEQFF	TGTGCCAGCAGCCACGTGAAAGAGAGCTCCTACAATGAGCAGTTCTTC
TRBD2	TRBV12-5	many	TRBJ2-3	CASGSQRERTDTQYF	TGTGCTAGTGGTTCTCAGCGGGAGAGGACAGATACGCAGTATTTT
.	TRBV27	many	TRBJ2-1	CASSLWGNEQFF	TGTGCCAGCAGTTTATGGGGCAATGAGCAGTTCTTC
.	TRBV18	few	TRBJ2-5	CASSQGLKETQYF	TGTGCCAGCTCACAAGGCCTAAAAGAGACCCAGTACTTC
.	TRBV5-6	many	TRBJ1-5	CASSLRTLGDQPQHF	TGTGCCAGCAGCTTGAGGACTTTAGGGGATCAGCCCCAGCATTTT
TRBD2	TRBV27	few	TRBJ2-3	CASTGTSGGWTDTQYF	TGTGCCAGCACCGGGACTAGCGGGGGGTGGACAGATACGCAGTATTTT
.	TRBV7-9	.	TRBJ2-1	CASSQLGAGSGEQFF	TGTGCCAGCAGCCAACTAGGGGCGGGTTCGGGTGAGCAGTTCTTC
.	TRBV24-1	many	TRBJ2-4	CATSDRPVAAEAKNIQYF	TGTGCCACCAGTGATCGCCCCGTAGCAGCCGAAGCCAAAAACATTCAGTACTTC
.	TRBV12-3/TRBV12-4	many	TRBJ1-5	CASRSGRGHQPQHF	TGTGCCAGCAGATCGGGCAGGGGTCATCAGCCCCAGCATTTT
TRBD2	TRBV20-1	many	TRBJ2-5	CSARDPDGRGFQETQYF	TGCAGTGCTAGAGACCCCGACGGGAGGGGCTTTCAAGAGACCCAGTACTTC
TRBD2	TRBV11-2	medium-sized	TRBJ2-7	CASSPTWASGYEQYF	TGTGCCAGCAGCCCCACGTGGGCTAGCGGGTACGAGCAGTACTTC
TRBD1	TRBV6-2/TRBV6-3	many	TRBJ2-3	CASSPDRPRTDTQYF	TGTGCCAGCAGTCCGGACAGGCCCCGCACAGATACGCAGTATTTT
TRBD1	TRBV27	many	TRBJ1-3	CASSPTGRGWAPGNTIYF	TGTGCCAGCAGTCCGACAGGGAGGGGTTGGGCCCCTGGAAACACCATATATTTT
.	TRBV4-3	many	TRBJ2-7	CASSQSVPGTYEQYF	TGCGCCAGCAGCCAAAGTGTGCCAGGTACCTACGAGCAGTACTTC
.	TRBV15	.	TRBJ1-5	CATSRAFGGQPQHF	TGTGCCACCAGCAGAGCTTTCGGCGGGCAGCCCCAGCATTTT
.	TRBV11-2	many	TRBJ2-7	CASSFGTLYEQYF	TGTGCCAGCAGCTTCGGGACTCTCTACGAGCAGTACTTC
TRBD2	TRBV6-2/TRBV6-3	few	TRBJ2-3	CASSFPVDSGRPTDTQYF	TGTGCCAGCAGTTTCCCAGTGGACAGCGGGAGGCCCACAGATACGCAGTATTTT
.	TRBV5-6	.	TRBJ1-2	CASSLLLNTYYGYTF	TGTGCCAGCAGCTTGCTTCTAAACACTTACTATGGCTACACCTTC
.	TRBV9	.	TRBJ2-2	CASSVEVGANTGELFF	TGTGCCAGCAGCGTAGAGGTGGGAGCCAACACCGGGGAGCTGTTTTTT
TRBD1	TRBV12-3/TRBV12-4	many	TRBJ2-1	CASSETGPHEQFF	TGTGCCAGCAGTGAGACAGGGCCCCATGAGCAGTTCTTC
.	TRBV6-2/TRBV6-3	many	TRBJ2-2	CASTWIAHIGELFF	TGTGCCAGCACCTGGATCGCGCACATCGGGGAGCTGTTTTTT
TRBD2	TRBV5-5	many	TRBJ2-3	CASSLGLAGTDTQYF	TGTGCCAGCAGCTTAGGCCTAGCGGGCACAGATACGCAGTATTTT
.	TRBV6-2/TRBV6-3	.	TRBJ2-7	CASSYPTWTDLDEQYF	TGTGCCAGCAGTTACCCGACATGGACAGATCTCGACGAGCAGTACTTC
.	TRBV20-1	many	TRBJ1-4	CSARSPGPWFF	TGCAGTGCTAGATCCCCGGGCCCCTGGTTTTTT
.	TRBV4-2	many	TRBJ1-4	CASSQAPPRGTNEKLFF	TGTGCCAGCAGCCAAGCCCCCCCCCGGGGTACTAATGAAAAACTGTTTTTT
TRBD2	TRBV27	many	TRBJ2-3	CASSLSGGTYTDTQYF	TGTGCCAGCAGTTTAAGCGGGGGGACCTACACAGATACGCAGTATTTT
.	TRBV7-9	many	TRBJ2-1	CASSPGVRAWEQFF	TGTGCCAGCAGCCCCGGGGTCAGGGCATGGGAGCAGTTCTTC